What follows are 24 T cell receptor beta chains derived from one specimen sequenced in a study of blood T cell repertoires in COVID-19. Repertoires were generated with immunoSEQ multiplex PCR, while TCRdb's copy carries only in-frame clones and drops some. The sample includes about 130,000 clones, 79% of them seen just once. Sequences were obtained from peripheral blood. These receptors originate from a woman aged 70-85 years with COVID-19, enrolled during active disease.

This clone was found once. DNA of the CDR3: TGCGCCAGCAGCTTGCGGACAGAGGCTTTGGGTGGCTACACCTTC. This translates into CASSLRTEALGGYTF. The rearrangement links TRBV5-1 to TRBJ1-2, with D maybe TRBD1 (6 bases). The CDR3 is 15 residues long. The ends were cut back, 1 base at V and 7 bases at J, with 17 bases in the middle. From germline, CDR1 is SGHRS and CDR2 YFSETQ.

This chain connects TRBV12-3 or TRBV12-4 to TRBJ2-7; weak D call: TRBD1 (5 bases). The CDR3 has 13 residues. The V gene lost 7 bases and the J gene lost 0 bases, with 10 bases spanning the gap. CDR3 region: CASNLRGSYEQYF. The CDR3 coding sequence is TGTGCCAGCAACCTAAGGGGCTCCTACGAGCAGTACTTC.

The chain has TRBV2 and TRBJ2-5, with D possibly being TRBD1 (6 bases). Trimming pared 6 bases from V and 5 bases from J, leaving 13 bases between. This CDR3 region has 13 residues. In germline, CDR1 is SNHLY, CDR2 FYNNEI. DNA for the CDR3: TGTGCCAGCAGGGAGGACAGCGCGGAGACCCAGTACTTC. It specifies CASREDSAETQYF.

The CDR3 loop is CAWKGQGLPNEKLFF. CDR3 coding DNA: TGTGCCTGGAAGGGACAGGGGCTACCGAATGAAAAACTGTTTTTT. The V and J genes are TRBV30 and TRBJ1-4; 10 positions match TRBD1. The CDR3 is 15 amino acids. Germline values: CDR1 GTSNPN, CDR2 SVGIG (reference sequence). Germline trimming cut 4 bases from V and 5 bases from J; bases unmatched to any gene: 7. Supplemented by reference TRBV30 and TRBJ1-4, the full variable domain reads SQTIHQWPATLVQPVGSPLSLECTVEGTSNPNLYWYRQAAGRGLQLLFYSVGIGQISSEVPQNLSASRPQDRQFILSSKKLLLSDSGFYLCAWKGQGLPNEKLFFGSGTQLSVL.

This chain joins TRBV6-5 and TRBJ1-5, with D tentatively TRBD1 (5 bases). The CDR3 extends over 12 amino acids. In germline, CDR1 is MNHEY, CDR2 SVGAGI. V was cut by 6 bases and J by 4 bases, with 7 bases left in between. The CDR3 region is CASRAGNQPQHF. The CDR3 DNA reads as TGTGCCAGCAGGGCAGGGAATCAGCCCCAGCATTTT.

In DNA, the CDR3 is TGTGCCAGCAGTGATATAGTGGCGGGGACGCCCAATTCACCCCTCCACTTT. Protein: CASSDIVAGTPNSPLHF. J is TRBJ1-6 and V is TRBV25-1, with D possibly being TRBD1 (5 bases). This CDR3 has 17 residues. Germline V CDR1 and CDR2: MGHDK, SYGVNS. Trimming cost V 3 bases and J 7 bases, with 19 bases left between them.

This chain joins TRBV2 and TRBJ2-2; D may be TRBD1 (5 bases). The CDR3 extends over 15 amino acids. Germline CDR1 and CDR2: SNHLY and FYNNEI. The germline V and J ends were trimmed by 0 bases and 4 bases, with 9 bases remaining between them. The CDR3 sequence: CASSEAVTVTGELFF. In DNA form, the CDR3 reads TGTGCCAGCAGTGAAGCTGTGACAGTCACCGGGGAGCTGTTTTTT.

The DNA of the CDR3 is TGTGCCAGCAGCTTGCAGGGGCGGAATTCACCCCTCCACTTT. Its protein product is CASSLQGRNSPLHF. The chain couples TRBV5-4 to TRBJ1-6, with TRBD1 as a possible D gene (6 bases). The ends were cut back, 1 base at V and 7 bases at J, with 9 bases in the middle. The CDR3 has 14 amino acids. Germline V gene data show CDR1 as SGHNT and CDR2 as YYREEE (reference sequence).

The V call is TRBV27, the J call TRBJ1-6; D unresolved. CDR1 and CDR2 (germline): MNHEY, SMNVEV (reference sequence). The CDR3 has 12 amino acids. V gave up 5 bases and J gave up 4 bases, with 3 bases separating them. Here the CDR3 DNA reads TGTGCCAGCAGTCCTTATAATTCACCCCTCCACTTT. Translated: CASSPYNSPLHF.

This chain links TRBV19 with TRBJ2-7, with a weak D call TRBD2 (5 bases). Germline lookup yields CDR1 LNHDA and CDR2 SQIVND (reference sequence). V was trimmed by 5 bases and J by 3 bases, leaving 14 bases between them. This CDR3 has 14 amino acids. The CDR3 loop is CASSLSGNNYEQYF. Here the CDR3 DNA reads TGTGCCAGTAGTCTATCCGGGAACAACTACGAGCAGTACTTC.

This clone was seen a few times. The chain joins TRBV30 to TRBJ2-2, with D possibly being TRBD1 (6 bases). CDR3 length: 15 residues. The V and J ends lost 0 bases and 4 bases respectively, with 12 bases between them. CDR1 is GTSNPN and CDR2 is SVGIG in the germline V gene (reference sequence). CDR3 amino acids: CAWSVLGAGTGELFF. Here the CDR3 DNA reads TGTGCCTGGAGTGTGTTGGGGGCGGGCACCGGGGAGCTGTTTTTT. The full variable domain, completed using reference TRBV30 and TRBJ2-2, is SQTIHQWPATLVQPVGSPLSLECTVEGTSNPNLYWYRQAAGRGLQLLFYSVGIGQISSEVPQNLSASRPQDRQFILSSKKLLLSDSGFYLCAWSVLGAGTGELFFGEGSRLTVL.

Sample share makes this clone medium-sized. V gene TRBV5-1 combines with J gene TRBJ2-7; D might be TRBD1 (5 bases). The CDR3 has 13 residues. Looked up from germline, CDR1 is SGHRS and CDR2 is YFSETQ. Deletions cut 4 bases from V and 3 bases from J, with 11 bases between. CDR3 sequence: CASSPDSDYEQYF. CDR3 sequence (DNA): TGCGCCAGCAGCCCCGACAGCGACTACGAGCAGTACTTC.

The rearrangement links TRBV6-1 to TRBJ1-2; 8 bases are a match to TRBD1. After removal of 4 bases from V and 4 bases from J, the junction contained 14 bases not matched to a gene. The CDR3 runs to 17 residues. CDR1 MNHNS and CDR2 SASEGT come from the germline V gene. CDR3 DNA sequence: TGTGCCAGCAGTGGAGATCCGGGACAGGTTCTAGGCTATGGCTACACCTTC. Protein sequence: CASSGDPGQVLGYGYTF.

The chain has TRBV14 and TRBJ2-2; D may be TRBD2 (6 bases). Germline values: CDR1 SGHDN, CDR2 FVKESK. Deletions cut 4 bases from V and 3 bases from J, with 9 bases between. The CDR3 spans 14 residues. The CDR3 DNA is TGTGCCAGCAGCCCGGGACTGTACACCGGGGAGCTGTTTTTT. Protein product: CASSPGLYTGELFF.

In this sample, this clone turned up once. V gene TRBV27 combines with J gene TRBJ1-5; 10 bases are a match to TRBD1. From germline, CDR1 is MNHEY and CDR2 SMNVEV (reference sequence). J gave up 1 base and V 5 bases, and 11 bases lay outside the gene matches. The CDR3 is 18 amino acids. The CDR3 DNA sequence: TGTGCCAGCAGTCCTTACGGGACAGGGGCTTTGAGCAATCAGCCCCAGCATTTT. Translating it yields CASSPYGTGALSNQPQHF.

This sequence joins TRBV15 and TRBJ2-7; the D gene is possibly TRBD2 (5 bases). The CDR3 is made up of 13 amino acids. The germline gives CDR1 LNHNV, CDR2 YYDKDF (reference sequence). V was clipped by 2 bases and J by 5 bases, with 10 bases between them. CDR3 residues: CATSRTGSNEQYF. CDR3 bases: TGTGCCACCAGCAGAACGGGGTCAAACGAGCAGTACTTC.

V and J are TRBV3-1 (or the pseudogene TRBV3-2) and TRBJ1-3; 9 bases line up with TRBD1. The J segment lost 0 bases and the V segment lost 3 bases, leaving 6 bases of the junction unmatched. Germline CDR1 is LGHDT and CDR2 is YNNKEL (reference sequence). The length of the CDR3 is 17 residues. CDR3 sequence (DNA): TGTGCCAGCAGCCACCTGGGACAGGGCCCCTCTGGAAACACCATATATTTT. Translation gives CASSHLGQGPSGNTIYF.

The rearrangement uses TRBV19 and TRBJ1-2, with TRBD1 matching 8 bases. The V segment lost 2 bases and the J segment 8 bases; nucleotides outside the gene matches: 7. CDR1 is LNHDA and CDR2 is SQIVND in the germline V gene (reference sequence). This CDR3 is built from 14 residues. Here the CDR3 reads CASSITRGQGGYTF. The CDR3 bases are TGTGCCAGTAGTATAACCAGGGGGCAAGGGGGCTACACCTTC.

The chain recombines TRBV30 with TRBJ2-7; no reliable D call. The CDR3 totals 12 residues. Trimming removed 5 bases at V and 3 bases at J, with 11 bases between. Germline values: CDR1 GTSNPN, CDR2 SVGIG (reference sequence). The DNA of the CDR3 is TGTGCCTGGGTTAAAGGCGGCTACGAGCAGTACTTC. Its translation: CAWVKGGYEQYF. Full variable domain (outside the CDR3, taken from reference TRBV30 and TRBJ2-7): SQTIHQWPATLVQPVGSPLSLECTVEGTSNPNLYWYRQAAGRGLQLLFYSVGIGQISSEVPQNLSASRPQDRQFILSSKKLLLSDSGFYLCAWVKGGYEQYFGPGTRLTVT.

V usage is TRBV5-4 and J usage is TRBJ1-2; D is perhaps TRBD1 (5 bases). Germline V gene sequence: CDR1 SGHNT, CDR2 YYREEE (reference sequence). Between the trimmed V and J ends, which lost 1 base and 3 bases, there was a span of 7 bases. This CDR3 spans 13 amino acids. The CDR3 loop is CASSLKGDYGYTF. The CDR3 DNA reads as TGTGCCAGCAGCTTGAAAGGGGACTATGGCTACACCTTC.

The chain uses TRBV5-4 and TRBJ1-2, with 8 bases identical to TRBD1. The CDR3 extends over 14 amino acids. The junction had 8 bases not matched to a gene; V was cut back by 4 bases and J by 6 bases. From germline, CDR1 is SGHNT and CDR2 YYREEE (reference sequence). CDR3 protein: CASSLRQGRHGYTF. CDR3 in DNA: TGTGCCAGCAGCCTAAGACAGGGGCGCCATGGCTACACCTTC.

This sequence joins TRBV18 and TRBJ1-4, with D hard to call. Germline loops: CDR1 KGHSH, CDR2 LQKENI. The length of the CDR3 is 13 residues. V was trimmed by 1 base and J by 8 bases, leaving 8 bases between them. CDR3 sequence: CASSPRAREKLFF. CDR3 nucleotide sequence: TGTGCCAGCTCACCACGGGCGAGAGAAAAACTGTTTTTT.

The chain uses TRBV10-3 and TRBJ2-6, with 10 bases aligning to TRBD1. V trimming: 11 bases; J trimming: 0 bases; junction bases outside the gene matches: 7. This CDR3 is 16 amino acids long. Germline CDR1 and CDR2: ENHRY and SYGVKD. Here the CDR3 DNA reads TGTGCCGCGGCGGGACAGGGGAGCTCTGGGGCCAACGTCCTGACTTTC. It codes for CAAAGQGSSGANVLTF.

CDR3 region: CASSLPGTGINYGYTF. The CDR3 bases are TGTGCCAGCAGTCTGCCCGGGACAGGTATTAACTATGGCTACACCTTC. J is TRBJ1-2 and V is TRBV28; 8 bases are shared with TRBD1. The CDR3 is made up of 16 amino acids. The germline V gene encodes CDR1 MDHEN and CDR2 SYDVKM. V lost 5 bases, J lost 1 base, and 9 bases stayed unmatched.